The clone carrying this TCR beta chain was seen only a few times. What it binds is unknown. All donors were healthy HIV-negative adults lacking recent acute infections or vaccinations. This entry comes from a study of shared clonotypes between healthy human individuals. Study results and caveats: When compared with the clonotypes that were shared by all four sorted-subset donors, the non-shared clonotypes turned out to have lower generation probabilities.

The CDR3 spans 14 residues. CDR1 SQVTM and CDR2 ANQGSEA come from the germline V gene. After removal of 7 bases from V and 0 bases from J, the junction contained 8 bases not matched to a gene. Using immunoSEQ multiplex PCR, the repertoire was profiled, and TCRdb retains in-frame clones only, with some absent. The sample records about 1.1 million clones, approximately 75% being singletons. The clonotype was recovered from a man between 18 and 35 years old in good health. Some clones in this sample may be carry-over from other donors' samples. What was sequenced was memory CD4+ T cells from PBMCs. The subset here: CD45RA-negative fraction. The V and J genes are TRBV29-1 and TRBJ2-5; 7 bases map to TRBD1. The CDR3 region is CSGRDSPHQETQYF. CDR3 nucleotides: TGCAGCGGACGGGACAGCCCTCACCAAGAGACCCAGTACTTC.